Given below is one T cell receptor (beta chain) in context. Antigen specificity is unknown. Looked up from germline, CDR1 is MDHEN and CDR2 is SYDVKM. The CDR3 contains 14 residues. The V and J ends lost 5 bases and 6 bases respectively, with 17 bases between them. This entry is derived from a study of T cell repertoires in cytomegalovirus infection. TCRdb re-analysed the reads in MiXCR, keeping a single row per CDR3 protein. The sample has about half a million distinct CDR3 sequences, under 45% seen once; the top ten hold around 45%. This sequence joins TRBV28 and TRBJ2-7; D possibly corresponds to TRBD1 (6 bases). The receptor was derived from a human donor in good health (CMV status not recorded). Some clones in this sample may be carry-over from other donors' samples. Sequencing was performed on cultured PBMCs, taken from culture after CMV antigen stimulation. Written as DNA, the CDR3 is TGTGCCAGCAGTCCCCCGGACAGCATTTTCGAGCAGTACTTC. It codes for CASSPPDSIFEQYF. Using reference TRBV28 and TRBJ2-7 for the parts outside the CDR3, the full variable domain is DVKVTQSSRYLVKRTGEKVFLECVQDMDHENMFWYRQDPGLGLRLIYFSYDVKMKEKGDIPEGYSVSREKKERFSLILESASTNQTSMYLCASSPPDSIFEQYFGPGTRLTVT.